Each of the 20 T cell receptor beta chains below was sequenced from the same sample in a study of regulatory T cells in long-lasting Graves disease (dated by TCRdb to the early 2020s). Library prep was done by multiplex PCR. TCRdb lists the instrument as Illumina HiSeq 4000. To build TCR beta libraries, CDR3 regions were amplified by Arm-PCR using iRepertoire HTBI primers. Clones were called with MiXCR by TCRdb after fastp trimmed the public reads at Q25, and only in-frame beta chains were retained. A single entry per CDR3 protein holds the most common genes and DNA from its merged rows. This sample is represented by hundreds of thousands of distinct CDR3 sequences; 12% of them were singletons. The ten largest make up almost 9% of the sample. In light of the paper, this sample's time point label describes: newly diagnosed GD, antithyroid drugs for less than 3 months. For both TCR sequencing and RNA sequencing, RNA was extracted from PBMCs using TRIzol.

Separately, the same data were catalogued under a study of T cells in Graves' hyperthyroidism and ophthalmopathy.

The source material was peripheral blood mononuclear cells (PBMCs), sampled at new diagnosis, from a patient treated with antithyroid drugs. These receptors were obtained from a woman in her 30s with Graves disease. Donor details come from another sample of the same person, matched by shared clones.

This clonotype was counted between two and nine times. This chain joins TRBV10-3 and TRBJ1-3; tentatively, D is TRBD1 (5 bases). The CDR3 consists of 14 residues. CDR1 is ENHRY, CDR2 SYGVKD, per germline. V lost 7 bases to trimming and J lost 10 bases, with 20 bases between them. In DNA form, the CDR3 reads TGTGCCATCACCCCCACACCCACTGAGGGGACCATATATTTT. It translates to CAITPTPTEGTIYF.

This clonotype occurred many times. The chain employs TRBV11-2 and TRBJ2-7; possibly TRBD2 for D (5 bases). Germline V gene data show CDR1 as SGHAT and CDR2 as FQNNGV. Trimming pared 1 base from V and 2 bases from J, leaving 9 bases between. The CDR3 contains 14 residues. CDR3 protein: CASSLGSGPYEQYF. Here the CDR3 DNA reads TGTGCCAGCAGCTTAGGCAGCGGCCCCTACGAGCAGTACTTC. Drawing the rest from reference TRBV11-2 and TRBJ2-7, the complete variable domain is EAGVAQSPRYKIIEKRQSVAFWCNPISGHATLYWYQQILGQGPKLLIQFQNNGVVDDSQLPKDRFSAERLKGVDSTLKIQPAKLEDSAVYLCASSLGSGPYEQYFGPGTRLTVT.

In this sample, this clonotype turned up many times. The gene calls are TRBV24-1 and TRBJ2-3, with 7 bases matching TRBD2. The V gene end was trimmed by 7 bases and the J gene end by 4 bases; junction bases not matched to a gene: 7. The CDR3 extends over 14 amino acids. The germline V gene encodes CDR1 KGHDR and CDR2 SFDVKD. The DNA for the CDR3 is TGTGCCACCAGCAGCGGGATGGGGTCAGATACGCAGTATTTT. Amino acids: CATSSGMGSDTQYF.

This clonotype was seen many times. The chain has TRBV5-6 and TRBJ2-3; 7 bases agree with TRBD1. This CDR3 is built from 14 residues. J gave up 6 bases and V 4 bases, and 8 bases lay outside the gene matches. From germline, CDR1 is SGHDT and CDR2 YYEEEE. The CDR3 loop reads CASSDTTGLDTQYF. The CDR3 nucleotides read TGTGCCAGCAGCGACACGACAGGGCTGGATACGCAGTATTTT.

In this sample, this clonotype turned up many times. This chain uses TRBV12-3 or TRBV12-4 with TRBJ1-1; tentatively, D is TRBD1 (5 bases). The CDR3 runs to 15 residues. V lost 5 bases and J 0 bases, leaving 13 bases between the germline ends. This CDR3 is CASSTHRQMNTEAFF. In nucleotides, the CDR3 is TGTGCCAGCAGTACCCACAGGCAAATGAACACTGAAGCTTTCTTT.

Notes on this clonotype: A much more abundant neighbour one base away suggests this may be a read error. This CDR3 is CASSKGRRTSGHYEQYF. The CDR3 DNA is TGCGCCAGCAGTAAGGGGAGGAGGACTAGCGGTCATTACGAGCAGTACTTC. The chain couples TRBV4-1 to TRBJ2-7; TRBD2 matches at 10 bases. The CDR3 sequence is 17 residues long. Trimming at V came to 6 bases and at J to 4 bases, leaving 15 bases not matched to a gene. Germline V gene sequence: CDR1 MGHRA, CDR2 YSYEKL.

Comment on this clonotype: One end of the junction is discordant with germline, which a read error may explain. J is TRBJ1-3 and V is TRBV5-1, with 7 bases aligning to TRBD1. CDR3 length equals 14 residues. CDR1 is SGHRS and CDR2 is YFSETQ in the germline V gene. The CDR3 coding sequence is TGCGCCAGCAGCGCGACAGGGCAAGGAAGCACCATATATTTT. Residues: CASSATGQGSTIYF.

This clonotype was observed a handful of times. The chain combines TRBV5-1 with TRBJ1-1; D is perhaps TRBD1 (5 bases). Germline V gene lookup returns CDR1 SGHRS and CDR2 YFSETQ. Trimming shortened V by 3 bases and J by 3 bases, and 12 bases separated the two germline ends. The CDR3 runs to 14 residues. CDR3: CASSSGGFDTEAFF. Written as DNA, the CDR3 is TGCGCCAGCAGCTCCGGGGGGTTCGACACTGAAGCTTTCTTT.

The chain has TRBV7-8 and TRBJ1-2; 8 positions match TRBD1. This CDR3 contains 16 residues. The V segment lost 5 bases and the J segment 4 bases; nucleotides outside the gene matches: 12. Per the germline V gene, CDR1 is SGHVS and CDR2 is FQNEAQ. The CDR3 region has the DNA TGTGCCAGCAGCATAACGGGACAGGCGGAAATCTATGGCTACACCTTC. Amino acid sequence: CASSITGQAEIYGYTF.

Many counts were recorded for this clonotype. The J gene is TRBJ2-2, the V gene TRBV7-9; D might be TRBD1 (6 bases). The CDR3 covers 15 residues. CDR1 and CDR2 from the germline V gene are SEHNR and FQNEAQ (reference sequence). V was cut by 5 bases and J by 7 bases, with 17 bases left in between. The CDR3 region has the DNA TGTGCCAGCAGCGATTTGGGGACAATCGACGGGGAGCTGTTTTTT. Protein: CASSDLGTIDGELFF.

On this clonotype: It may be a read error: a sequence one base away is much more abundant. The J gene is TRBJ2-2, the V gene TRBV11-2, with unresolved D. The CDR3 is 16 amino acids. CDR1 is SGHAT and CDR2 is FQNNGV in the germline V gene. DNA for the CDR3: TGTGTCAGCAGCCGACACGCCTCTTTGAACACCGGGGAGCTGTTTTTT. Its translation: CVSSRHASLNTGELFF.

This clonotype has at least ten counts. The rearrangement uses TRBV15 and TRBJ1-5, with 7 bases lining up with TRBD1. The CDR3 runs 14 residues. Germline CDR1 LNHNV, CDR2 YYDKDF (reference sequence). Losses at the gene ends were 6 bases for V and 7 bases for J; bases not matched to a gene: 9. CDR3 DNA sequence: TGTGCCACCAGGCGAGGGGGCGCTCAGCAGCCCCAGCATTTT. Translating it yields CATRRGGAQQPQHF.

This clonotype was seen repeatedly, ten times or more. This chain uses TRBV28 with TRBJ1-1, with 8 nucleotides matching TRBD1. Looked up from germline, CDR1 is MDHEN and CDR2 is SYDVKM. The CDR3 sequence is 15 residues long. Losses at the gene ends were 5 bases for V and 6 bases for J; bases not matched to a gene: 11. CDR3 in amino acids: CASSLYRGFTSEAFF. CDR3 sequence (DNA): TGTGCCAGCAGTCTCTACAGGGGGTTTACCTCTGAAGCTTTCTTT.

This clonotype was counted at least ten times. The rearrangement links TRBV20-1 to TRBJ2-7; 9 bases fit TRBD1. There are 14 residues in the CDR3. J gave up 0 bases and V 2 bases, and 2 bases lay outside the gene matches. Per the germline V gene, CDR1 is DFQATT and CDR2 is SNEGSKA (reference sequence). The CDR3 DNA is TGCAGTGCTAGAACAGGGGGCCGCTCCTACGAGCAGTACTTC. It specifies CSARTGGRSYEQYF.

Ten or more counts support this clonotype. The J gene is TRBJ2-3, the V gene TRBV2; D not resolved. V lost 7 bases, J lost 2 bases, and 13 bases lay in between. Germline CDR1 SNHLY, CDR2 FYNNEI. This CDR3 has 14 amino acids. The CDR3 nucleotides read TGTGCCAGCACCGAGTCAAGTACCACAGATACGCAGTATTTT. It is translated as CASTESSTTDTQYF.

The V call is TRBV7-9, the J call TRBJ2-6, with D perhaps TRBD1 (5 bases). This CDR3 is built from 17 residues. Trimming shortened V by 3 bases and J by 0 bases, and 12 bases separated the two germline ends. Looked up from germline, CDR1 is SEHNR and CDR2 is FQNEAQ (reference sequence). The CDR3 nucleotides read TGTGCCAGCAGCTTTAAGGGGTGGTCCTCTGGGGCCAACGTCCTGACTTTC. It is translated as CASSFKGWSSGANVLTF.

Regarding this clonotype: This sequence may be a read error, since a much larger clone differs from it by one base. V gene TRBV20-1 combines with J gene TRBJ1-5; 9 nucleotides line up with TRBD1. This CDR3 region has 15 residues. After removal of 3 bases from V and 5 bases from J, the junction contained 8 bases not matched to a gene. Germline assignment: CDR1 DFQATT and CDR2 SNEGSKA (reference sequence). CDR3 loop: CSASIPGQGDQPQHF. The CDR3 DNA follows: TGCAGTGCTAGCATTCCGGGACAGGGCGATCAGCCCCAGCATTTT.

This clonotype was found many times. V is TRBV6-1 and J is TRBJ2-3; 11 bases are a match to TRBD2. This CDR3 has 16 residues. Per the germline V gene, CDR1 is MNHNS and CDR2 is SASEGT. With V trimmed by 6 bases and J by 4 bases, 9 bases remained unmatched. CDR3: CASSSGIAGGPDTQYF. The CDR3 DNA follows: TGTGCCAGCAGCTCGGGAATAGCGGGAGGGCCAGATACGCAGTATTTT.

The CDR3 loop is CASSLDQVIYEQYF. CDR3 coding DNA: TGTGCCAGCAGCTTAGACCAGGTCATCTACGAGCAGTACTTC. The genes are TRBV7-2 and TRBJ2-7; the D is unclear. The germline gives CDR1 SGHTA, CDR2 FQGNSA. The CDR3 runs 14 residues. The germline V and J ends were trimmed by 1 base and 3 bases, with 10 bases remaining between them.

This clonotype came up many times. J is TRBJ1-2 and V is TRBV7-6; TRBD1 is a possible D gene (5 bases). Trimming shortened V by 1 base and J by 8 bases, and 32 bases separated the two germline ends. The CDR3 consists of 20 residues. Germline loops: CDR1 SGHVS, CDR2 FNYEAQ. CDR3 protein: CASSLVPRVPMPNARGGYTF. The CDR3 DNA follows: TGTGCCAGCAGCTTAGTCCCCAGGGTCCCTATGCCTAATGCTAGGGGAGGCTACACCTTC.